Sequencing of this T cell receptor (beta chain) was carried out in a study of T-cell memory formation after mild COVID-19. Whole-study context: Each donor largely had its own TCR clusters.

5'RACE, which relied on constant-segment primers, yielded TCR alpha and TCR beta cDNA libraries carrying sample barcodes and UMIs. Via MiXCR, TCRdb re-called the 5' RACE reads, giving one row per CDR3 protein. The sample includes 260,000 or so distinct CDR3 sequences, 16% of them seen just once. General study points: CD4+ clones that contracted lay mainly in CM and EM; CD8+ ones lay in EMRA. Pre-infection memory harbored some responding clones, suggesting cross-reactive memory joined.

Worth noting for this clonotype: Its matching antigen is unknown.

Sequenced: PBMCs or a T cell subset sorted from them (not recorded which). The source is a man younger than 35 who had mild COVID-19 (a few samples of this study predate the infection). Cell type and time point are not known.

In DNA, the CDR3 is TGTGCCAGTAACGGGTACACTGAAGCTTTCTTT. It translates to CASNGYTEAFF. V is TRBV19 and J is TRBJ1-1; D gene ambiguous. The CDR3 loop spans 11 amino acids. The V gene's germline CDR1 is LNHDA and CDR2 SQIVND (reference sequence). V was cut by 7 bases and J by 3 bases, with 6 bases left in between.